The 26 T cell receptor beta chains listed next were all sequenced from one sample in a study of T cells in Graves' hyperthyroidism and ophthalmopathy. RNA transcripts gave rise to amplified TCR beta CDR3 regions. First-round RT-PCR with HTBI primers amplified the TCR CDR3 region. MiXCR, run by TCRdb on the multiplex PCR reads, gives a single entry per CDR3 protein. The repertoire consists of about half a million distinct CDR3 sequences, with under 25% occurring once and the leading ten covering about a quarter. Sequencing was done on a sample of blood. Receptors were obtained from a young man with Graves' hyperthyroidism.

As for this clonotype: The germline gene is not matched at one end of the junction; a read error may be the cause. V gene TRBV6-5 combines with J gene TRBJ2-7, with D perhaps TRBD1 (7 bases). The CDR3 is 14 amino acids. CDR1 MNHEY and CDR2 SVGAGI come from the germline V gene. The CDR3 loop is CACSYGQGGYEQYF. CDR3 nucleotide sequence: TGTGCCTGCAGTTACGGCCAGGGGGGATACGAGCAGTACTTC.

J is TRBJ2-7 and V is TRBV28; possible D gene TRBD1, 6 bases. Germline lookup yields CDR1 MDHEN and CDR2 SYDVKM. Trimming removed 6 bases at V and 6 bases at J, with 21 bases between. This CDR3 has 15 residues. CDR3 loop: CASSTPLQGRSEQYF. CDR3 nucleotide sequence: TGTGCCAGCAGCACCCCTCTACAGGGTCGGAGCGAGCAGTACTTC.

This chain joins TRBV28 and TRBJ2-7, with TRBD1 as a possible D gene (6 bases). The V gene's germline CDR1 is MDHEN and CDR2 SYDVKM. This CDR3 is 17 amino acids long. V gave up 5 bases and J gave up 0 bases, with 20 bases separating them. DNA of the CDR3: TGTGCCAGCAGTCTCCCGCGGGCAGGGGCGTTCTCCTACGAGCAGTACTTC. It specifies CASSLPRAGAFSYEQYF.

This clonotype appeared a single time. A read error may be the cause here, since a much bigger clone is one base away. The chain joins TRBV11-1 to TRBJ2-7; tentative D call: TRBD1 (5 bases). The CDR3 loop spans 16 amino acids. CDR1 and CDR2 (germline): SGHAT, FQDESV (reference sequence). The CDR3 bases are TGTGCCAGCGGCTTATTCGCAGGGTTGAACTCCTACGAGCAGTACTTC. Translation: CASGLFAGLNSYEQYF.

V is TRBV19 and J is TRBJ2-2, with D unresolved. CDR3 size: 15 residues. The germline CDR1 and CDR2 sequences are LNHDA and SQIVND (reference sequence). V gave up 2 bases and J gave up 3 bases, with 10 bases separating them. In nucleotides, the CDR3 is TGTGCCAGTAGTATAAGCAGCCTGTACACCGGGGAGCTGTTTTTT. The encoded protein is CASSISSLYTGELFF.

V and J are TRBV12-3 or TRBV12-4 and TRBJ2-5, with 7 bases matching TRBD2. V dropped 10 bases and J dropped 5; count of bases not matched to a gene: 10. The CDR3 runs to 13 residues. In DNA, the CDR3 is TGTGCCACCGGTGAATGGGGAGGGGAGACCCAGTACTTC. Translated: CATGEWGGETQYF.

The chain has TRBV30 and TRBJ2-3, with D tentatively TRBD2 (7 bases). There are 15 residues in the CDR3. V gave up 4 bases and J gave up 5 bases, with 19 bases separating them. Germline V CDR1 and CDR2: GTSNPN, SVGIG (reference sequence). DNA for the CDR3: TGTGCCTGGACCGATTGGCGGGGGCCCTTAGATACGCAGTATTTT. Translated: CAWTDWRGPLDTQYF.

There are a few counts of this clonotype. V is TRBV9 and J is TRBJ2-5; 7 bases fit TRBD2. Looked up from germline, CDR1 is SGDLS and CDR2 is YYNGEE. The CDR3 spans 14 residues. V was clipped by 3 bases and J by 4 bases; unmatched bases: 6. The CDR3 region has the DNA TGTGCCAGCAGCGCAGCCGGGAGGATAGAGACCCAGTACTTC. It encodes CASSAAGRIETQYF.

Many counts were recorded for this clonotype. The CDR3 reads CASSQSGGTEAFF. DNA for the CDR3: TGTGCCAGCAGCCAGTCCGGGGGAACTGAAGCTTTCTTT. This rearrangement joins TRBV12-3 or TRBV12-4 to TRBJ1-1; tentative D call: TRBD1 (5 bases). V was shortened by 6 bases and J by 5 bases, with 13 bases between the two germline ends. The CDR3 has 13 residues.

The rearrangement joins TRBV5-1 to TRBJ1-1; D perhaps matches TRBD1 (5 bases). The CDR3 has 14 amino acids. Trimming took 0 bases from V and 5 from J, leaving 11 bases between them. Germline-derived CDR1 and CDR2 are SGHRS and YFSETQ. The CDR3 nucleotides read TGCGCCAGCAGCTTGGAGGGGATGAGGACTGAAGCTTTCTTT. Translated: CASSLEGMRTEAFF. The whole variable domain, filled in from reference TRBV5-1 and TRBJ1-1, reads KAGVTQTPRYLIKTRGQQVTLSCSPISGHRSVSWYQQTPGQGLQFLFEYFSETQRNKGNFPGRFSGRQFSNSRSEMNVSTLELGDSALYLCASSLEGMRTEAFFGQGTRLTVV.

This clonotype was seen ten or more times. The CDR3 spells CASSERRGYSGNTIYF. The CDR3 DNA is TGTGCCAGCAGTGAACGTCGAGGGTACTCTGGAAACACCATATATTTT. This rearrangement joins TRBV25-1 to TRBJ1-3; D gene ambiguous. V gave up 2 bases and J gave up 0 bases, with 11 bases separating them. CDR1 and CDR2 (germline): MGHDK, SYGVNS. The length of the CDR3 is 16 residues.

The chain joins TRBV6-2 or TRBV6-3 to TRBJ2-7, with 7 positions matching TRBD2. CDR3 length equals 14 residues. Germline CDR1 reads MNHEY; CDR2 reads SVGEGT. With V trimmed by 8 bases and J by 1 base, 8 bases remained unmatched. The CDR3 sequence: CASGLLADSYEQYF. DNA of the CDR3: TGTGCCAGCGGGCTCCTAGCGGATTCCTACGAGCAGTACTTC.

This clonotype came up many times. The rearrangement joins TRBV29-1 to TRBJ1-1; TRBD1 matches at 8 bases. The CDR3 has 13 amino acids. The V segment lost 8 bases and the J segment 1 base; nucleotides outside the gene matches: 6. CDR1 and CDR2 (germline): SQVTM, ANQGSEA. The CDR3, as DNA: TGCAGCCTACGACAGGGGAGGAACACTGAAGCTTTCTTT. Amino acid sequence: CSLRQGRNTEAFF.

In DNA, the CDR3 is TGCGCCAGCAGCTTGGGGAGGTCAGAGACCCAGTACTTC. Protein: CASSLGRSETQYF. The chain uses TRBV5-1 and TRBJ2-5; maybe TRBD2 (5 bases). This CDR3 region has 13 residues. The V end lost 0 bases, the J end lost 4 bases, and 7 bases lay between the germline ends. Per germline, CDR1 SGHRS and CDR2 YFSETQ.

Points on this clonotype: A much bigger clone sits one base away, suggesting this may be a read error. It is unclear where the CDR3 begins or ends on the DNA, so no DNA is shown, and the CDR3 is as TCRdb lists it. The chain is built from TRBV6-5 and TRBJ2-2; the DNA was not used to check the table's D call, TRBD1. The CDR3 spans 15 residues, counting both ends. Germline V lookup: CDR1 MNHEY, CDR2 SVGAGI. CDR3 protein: CASILDRASTGELFF.

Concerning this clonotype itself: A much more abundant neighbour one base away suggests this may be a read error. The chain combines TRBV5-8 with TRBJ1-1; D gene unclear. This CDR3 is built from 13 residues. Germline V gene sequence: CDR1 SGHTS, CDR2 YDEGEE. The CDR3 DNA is TGTGCCAGCAGCTTGGTAGTAGCCTCTGAAGCTCTCTTT. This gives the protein CASSLVVASEALF.

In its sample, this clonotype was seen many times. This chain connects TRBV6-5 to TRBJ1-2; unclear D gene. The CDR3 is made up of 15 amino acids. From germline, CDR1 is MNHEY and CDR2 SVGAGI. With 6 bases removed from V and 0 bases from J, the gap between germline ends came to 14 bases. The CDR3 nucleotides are TGTGCCAGCAGCTATAGGACGGTGACTAACTATGGCTACACCTTC. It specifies CASSYRTVTNYGYTF.

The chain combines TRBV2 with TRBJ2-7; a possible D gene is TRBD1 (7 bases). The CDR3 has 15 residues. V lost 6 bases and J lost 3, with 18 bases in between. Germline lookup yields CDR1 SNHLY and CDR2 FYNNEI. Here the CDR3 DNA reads TGTGCCAGCAGCGATGGACTACAGGGGAACTACGAGCAGTACTTC. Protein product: CASSDGLQGNYEQYF.

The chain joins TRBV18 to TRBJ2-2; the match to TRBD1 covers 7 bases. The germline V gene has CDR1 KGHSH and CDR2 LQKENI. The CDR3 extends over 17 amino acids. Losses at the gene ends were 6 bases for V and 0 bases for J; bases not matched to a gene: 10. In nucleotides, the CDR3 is TGTGCCAGCTCTACGCTGAGACAGGGCCCGAACACCGGGGAGCTGTTTTTT. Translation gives CASSTLRQGPNTGELFF.

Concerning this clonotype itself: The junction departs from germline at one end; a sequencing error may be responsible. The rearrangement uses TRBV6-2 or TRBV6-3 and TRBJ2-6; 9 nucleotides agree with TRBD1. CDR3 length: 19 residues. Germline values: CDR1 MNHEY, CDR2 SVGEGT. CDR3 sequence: CASSTLTGGGYSGANVLTF. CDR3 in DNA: TGTGCTAGCAGTACGCTTACAGGGGGCGGGTACTCTGGGGCCAACGTCCTGACTTTC.

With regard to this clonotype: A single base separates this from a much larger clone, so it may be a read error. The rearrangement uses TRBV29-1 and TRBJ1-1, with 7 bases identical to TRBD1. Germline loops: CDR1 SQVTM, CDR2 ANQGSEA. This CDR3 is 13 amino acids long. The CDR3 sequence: CSVQGGLNTDAFF. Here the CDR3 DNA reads TGCAGCGTCCAGGGGGGACTGAACACTGATGCTTTCTTT.

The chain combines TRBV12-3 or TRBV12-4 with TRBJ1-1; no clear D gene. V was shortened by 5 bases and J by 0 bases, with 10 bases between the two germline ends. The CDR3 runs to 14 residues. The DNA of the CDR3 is TGTGCCAGCAGTGCACTGTACATGAACACTGAAGCTTTCTTT. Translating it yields CASSALYMNTEAFF.

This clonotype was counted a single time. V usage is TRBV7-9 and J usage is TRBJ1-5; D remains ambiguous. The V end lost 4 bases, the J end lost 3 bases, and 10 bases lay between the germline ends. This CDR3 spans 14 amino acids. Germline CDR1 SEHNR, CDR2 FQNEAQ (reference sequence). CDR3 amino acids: CASSSYSSNQPQHF. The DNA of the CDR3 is TGTGCCAGCAGCTCCTACAGTTCCAATCAGCCCCAGCATTTT.

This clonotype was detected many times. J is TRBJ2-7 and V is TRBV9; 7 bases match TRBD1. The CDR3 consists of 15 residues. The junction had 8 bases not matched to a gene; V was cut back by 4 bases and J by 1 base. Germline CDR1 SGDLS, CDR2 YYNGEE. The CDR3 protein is CASSRTGAPSYEQYF. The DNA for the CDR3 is TGTGCCAGCAGCCGCACAGGGGCCCCGTCCTACGAGCAGTACTTC.

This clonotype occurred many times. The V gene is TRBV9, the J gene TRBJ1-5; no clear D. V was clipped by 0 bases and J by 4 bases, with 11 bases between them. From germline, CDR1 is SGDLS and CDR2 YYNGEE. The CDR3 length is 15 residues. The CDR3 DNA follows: TGTGCCAGCAGCGTAGGGGTGGAGAAGAATCAGCCCCAGCATTTT. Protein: CASSVGVEKNQPQHF. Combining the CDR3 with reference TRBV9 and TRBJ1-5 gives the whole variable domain DSGVTQTPKHLITATGQRVTLRCSPRSGDLSVYWYQQSLDQGLQFLIQYYNGEERAKGNILERFSAQQFPDLHSELNLSSLELGDSALYFCASSVGVEKNQPQHFGDGTRLSIL.

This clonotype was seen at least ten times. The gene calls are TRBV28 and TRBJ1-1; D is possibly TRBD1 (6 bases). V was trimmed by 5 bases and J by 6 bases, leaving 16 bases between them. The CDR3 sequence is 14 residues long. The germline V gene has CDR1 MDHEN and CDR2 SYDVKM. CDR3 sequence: CASSPLIQGSEAFF. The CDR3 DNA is TGTGCCAGCAGTCCACTCATACAGGGATCTGAAGCTTTCTTT.